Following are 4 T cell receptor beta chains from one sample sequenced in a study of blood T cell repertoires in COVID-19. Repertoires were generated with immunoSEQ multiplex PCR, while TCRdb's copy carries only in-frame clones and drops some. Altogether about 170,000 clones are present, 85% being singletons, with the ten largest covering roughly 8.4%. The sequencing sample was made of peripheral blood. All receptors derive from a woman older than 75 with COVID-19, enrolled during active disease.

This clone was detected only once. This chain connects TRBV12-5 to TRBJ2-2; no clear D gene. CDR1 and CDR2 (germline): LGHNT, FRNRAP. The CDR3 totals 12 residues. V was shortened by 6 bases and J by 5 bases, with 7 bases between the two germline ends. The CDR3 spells CASGYLTGELFF. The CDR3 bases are TGTGCTAGTGGCTACCTAACCGGGGAGCTGTTTTTT.

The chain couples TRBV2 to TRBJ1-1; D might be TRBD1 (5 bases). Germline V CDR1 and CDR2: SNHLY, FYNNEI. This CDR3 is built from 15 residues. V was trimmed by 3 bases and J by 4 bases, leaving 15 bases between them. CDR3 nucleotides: TGTGCCAGCAGTGACCCAGGAGGGGCGGTCACTGAAGCTTTCTTT. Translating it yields CASSDPGGAVTEAFF. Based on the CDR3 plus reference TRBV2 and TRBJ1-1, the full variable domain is EPEVTQTPSHQVTQMGQEVILRCVPISNHLYFYWYRQILGQKVEFLVSFYNNEISEKSEIFDDQFSVERPDGSNFTLKIRSTKLEDSAMYFCASSDPGGAVTEAFFGQGTRLTVV.

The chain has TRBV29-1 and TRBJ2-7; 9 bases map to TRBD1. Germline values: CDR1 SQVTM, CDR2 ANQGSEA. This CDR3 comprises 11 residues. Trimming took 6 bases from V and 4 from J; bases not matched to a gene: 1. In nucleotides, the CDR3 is TGCAGCGTGGGGACAGGGTACGAGCAGTACTTC. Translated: CSVGTGYEQYF.

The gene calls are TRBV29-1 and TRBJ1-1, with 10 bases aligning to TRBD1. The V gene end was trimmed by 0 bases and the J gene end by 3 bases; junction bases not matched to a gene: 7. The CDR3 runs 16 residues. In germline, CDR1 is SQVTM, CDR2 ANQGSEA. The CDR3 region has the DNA TGCAGCGTTGAAGACGGACTAGGACAGGGGGACACTGAAGCTTTCTTT. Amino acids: CSVEDGLGQGDTEAFF.